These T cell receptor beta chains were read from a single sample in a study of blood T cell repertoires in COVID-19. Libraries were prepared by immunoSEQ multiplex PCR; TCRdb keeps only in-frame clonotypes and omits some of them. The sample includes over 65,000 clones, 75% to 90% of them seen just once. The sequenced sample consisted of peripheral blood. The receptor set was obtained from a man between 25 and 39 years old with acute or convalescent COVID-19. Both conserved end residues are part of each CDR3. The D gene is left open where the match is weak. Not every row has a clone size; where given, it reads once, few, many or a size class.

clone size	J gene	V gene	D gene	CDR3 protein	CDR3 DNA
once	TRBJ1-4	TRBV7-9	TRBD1	CASSLAGTGSNEKLFF	TGTGCCAGCAGCTTAGCTGGGACAGGGTCAAATGAAAAACTGTTTTTT
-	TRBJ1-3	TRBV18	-	CASSLSTGNTIYF	TGTGCCAGCTCACTCTCGACAGGAAACACCATATATTTT
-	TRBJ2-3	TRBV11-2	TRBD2	CASSFGLAGGLTDTQYF	TGTGCCAGCAGCTTTGGACTAGCGGGAGGGCTGACAGATACGCAGTATTTT
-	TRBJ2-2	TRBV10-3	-	CAISESQVPGAGELFF	TGTGCCATCAGTGAGTCCCAGGTCCCGGGAGCCGGGGAGCTGTTTTTT
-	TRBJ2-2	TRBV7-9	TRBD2	CASRPEVLAGTGELFF	TGTGCCAGCAGGCCCGAGGTACTAGCGGGAACCGGGGAGCTGTTTTTT
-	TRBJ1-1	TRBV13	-	CASSYAENTEAFF	TGTGCCAGCAGCTACGCGGAGAACACTGAAGCTTTCTTT
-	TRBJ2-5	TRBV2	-	CAGAEIKETQYF	TGTGCCGGAGCAGAGATTAAAGAGACCCAGTACTTC
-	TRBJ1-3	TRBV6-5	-	CASSYRGSSGNTIYF	TGTGCCAGCAGTTACCGGGGGAGCTCTGGAAACACCATATATTTT
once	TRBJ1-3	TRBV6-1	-	CASSESPSSGNTIYF	TGTGCCAGCAGTGAAAGTCCCAGCTCTGGAAACACCATATATTTT
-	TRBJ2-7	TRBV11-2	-	CASSLARTALYEQYF	TGTGCCAGCAGCTTAGCTAGGACTGCACTCTACGAGCAGTACTTC
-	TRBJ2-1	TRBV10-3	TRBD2	CAIHSGGHNEQFF	TGTGCCATACACTCGGGGGGGCACAATGAGCAGTTCTTC